This T cell receptor beta chain emerged from a study of T cells after yellow fever vaccination. Whole-study context: The SMART-Seq v4 Ultra Low Input method served to prepare the low-cell-number fractions. Study observations and caveats: Researchers cautioned that FACS-sorted repertoires could harbor abundant clonotypes contaminating from the bulk population. Weaker, the secondary response peaked sooner, at day 5 versus 15.

Researchers made TCR cDNA using 5'RACE template switching, and this step added a universal primer site and UMIs. TCRdb called the 5' RACE reads again in MiXCR, with one record for every CDR3 protein. The data show under 700,000 distinct CDR3 sequences, about a sixth seen once. In this sample, this clonotype turned up a few times. Its matching antigen is unknown. With 1 base clipped from V and 0 bases from J, the junction kept 3 bases outside the gene matches. CDR1 and CDR2 from the germline V gene are SNHLY and FYNNEI. The CDR3 has 16 residues. The sample was PBMCs, taken roughly 5 days after the first yellow fever vaccination. The source is a man between 18 and 35 years old who received the YFV17D yellow fever vaccine. The chain carries TRBV2 and TRBJ2-1; TRBD2 matches 7 bases. CDR3 residues: CASSEVAGNSYNEQFF. The CDR3 DNA reads as TGTGCCAGCAGTGAAGTAGCGGGCAACTCCTACAATGAGCAGTTCTTC.